In this sample, the clone carrying this T cell receptor beta chain turned up a few times. Its target is unknown. The data derive from a study of post-analysis software for immune sequencing data. Overall study context: Included courses were relapsing-remitting and secondary progressive multiple sclerosis; progressive-relapsing multiple sclerosis was also included.

Unique molecular identifiers were built into the TCR beta cDNA libraries. T cells numbering roughly 1 to 11 million yielded cDNA molecules that totaled some 500,000. One entry per CDR3 protein results from TCRdb running MiXCR on the PCR reads. The sample has some 690,000 distinct CDR3 sequences; roughly three fifths are singletons. Study-wide results and caveats: Batch-mates among the samples co-clustered strongly by F measure. People with multiple sclerosis had a significantly lower normalized Chao1 diversity than controls did. Higher frequency in patients than in controls was seen for several TRBV segments, with TRBV5-6, TRBV5-1 and TRBV20-1 among them.

CDR3 size: 13 residues. V shed 1 base and J shed 1 base, with 6 bases lying between them. Germline CDR1 and CDR2: SGHKS and YYEKEE (reference sequence). This chain connects TRBV5-5 to TRBJ2-7; no reliable D call. Sequenced sample: blood. The TCR was taken from a girl aged 2-10 years with multiple sclerosis. CDR3 in amino acids: CASSLMGSYEQYF. As DNA, the CDR3 is TGTGCCAGCAGCTTGATGGGGTCCTACGAGCAGTACTTC.